The 8 T cell receptor beta chains listed next were all sequenced from one sample in a study of human T cells and chemical hapten exposure (dated by TCRdb to about 2021). The protocol used for the library was RACE. For sequencing, a NextSeq 500 was employed. The public reads were reprocessed in TCRdb via fastp at Q25 and MiXCR, keeping in-frame beta chains. Every distinct CDR3 protein forms one entry, paired with its most common genes and DNA. This sample comprises more than 45,000 distinct CDR3 sequences, 12% of them detected only once. About 2.4% of the sample is taken by the ten largest. According to the study, the label for this sample's time point signals: patch test 3, about 24 weeks after DPC sensitization. The treatment or condition label here, explained by the study, means: therapeutic diphenylcyclopropenone sensitization with weekly scalp DPC. The sample here was whole blood, taken in connection with sensitization to the hapten diphenylcyclopropenone (DPC). Every receptor here comes from a man aged 25 to 40 with alopecia areata. Some clones in this sample may be carry-over from other donors' samples.

This chain links TRBV29-1 with TRBJ2-2; a possible D gene is TRBD1 (5 bases). The CDR3 consists of 16 residues. The V gene lost 6 bases and the J gene lost 1 base, with 18 bases spanning the gap. CDR1 and CDR2 from the germline V gene are SQVTM and ANQGSEA. The CDR3 coding sequence is TGCAGCGTCCTACCCCTGGACACAAGGAACACCGGGGAGCTGTTTTTT. Translating gives CSVLPLDTRNTGELFF.

This clonotype turned up a few times. A read error may account for a junction end that differs from germline. This sequence joins TRBV11-2 and TRBJ2-5; D is ambiguous. The germline CDR1 and CDR2 sequences are SGHAT and FQNNGV. The CDR3 runs 12 residues. The CDR3 loop is CASSYNQETLYF. For the CDR3, the DNA is TGTGCCAGCAGCTACAACCAAGAGACCCTGTACTTC. Full variable domain (outside the CDR3, taken from reference TRBV11-2 and TRBJ2-5): EAGVAQSPRYKIIEKRQSVAFWCNPISGHATLYWYQQILGQGPKLLIQFQNNGVVDDSQLPKDRFSAERLKGVDSTLKIQPAKLEDSAVYLCASSYNQETLYFGPGTRLLVL.

This clonotype was counted many times. Sequence at one end of the junction differs from germline and may be a read error. V gene TRBV7-7 combines with J gene TRBJ1-4; weak D call: TRBD1 (6 bases). From germline, CDR1 is SSHAT and CDR2 FNYEAQ (reference sequence). This CDR3 is built from 18 residues. DNA of the CDR3: TGTGCTAGCAACCCAATCCCAGGACAGACAACTACTAATGAAAAACTGTTTTTT. Residues: CASNPIPGQTTTNEKLFF. The complete variable domain, with remaining parts taken from reference TRBV7-7 and TRBJ1-4, reads GAGVSQSPRYKVTKRGQDVTLRCDPISSHATLYWYQQALGQGPEFLTYFNYEAQPDKSGLPSDRFSAERPEGSISTLTIQRTEQRDSAMYRCASNPIPGQTTTNEKLFFGSGTQLSVL.

This clonotype showed up many times. The V call is TRBV7-2, the J call TRBJ2-5; D is perhaps TRBD1 (5 bases). The CDR3 length is 14 residues. Germline V gives CDR1 SGHTA, CDR2 FQGNSA. Trimming took off 5 bases at V and 5 bases at J, with 15 bases between the two ends. The DNA for the CDR3 is TGTGCCAGCAGCCTCAGGGCGATGGAGGAGACCCAGTACTTC. Protein: CASSLRAMEETQYF.

CDR3 amino acids: CASSLGGAGDTQYF. The CDR3 DNA sequence: TGTGCCAGCAGCCTTGGAGGAGCTGGAGATACGCAGTATTTT. V gene TRBV3-1 combines with J gene TRBJ2-3, with D perhaps matching TRBD2 (5 bases). The CDR3 spans 14 residues. Germline CDR1 reads LGHDT; CDR2 reads YNNKEL (reference sequence). The V gene lost 4 bases and the J gene lost 5 bases, with 13 bases spanning the gap.

This chain joins TRBV4-3 and TRBJ2-3, with TRBD1 matching over 11 bases. Germline CDR1 and CDR2: LGHNA and YSLEER. The CDR3 contains 15 residues. V trimming: 1 base; J trimming: 5 bases; junction bases outside the gene matches: 2. This chain's CDR3 is CASSQGTGGVDTQYF. The DNA of the CDR3 is TGCGCCAGCAGCCAAGGGACAGGGGGCGTAGATACGCAGTATTTT.

This clonotype was picked up many times. The chain recombines TRBV24-1 with TRBJ1-5; D not resolved. The CDR3 has 14 residues. Looked up from germline, CDR1 is KGHDR and CDR2 is SFDVKD. V was cut by 2 bases and J by 6 bases, with 10 bases left in between. The CDR3 nucleotides are TGTGCCACCAGTGATTCCCAAGGTAGTCAGCCCCAGCATTTT. Protein product: CATSDSQGSQPQHF.

The chain joins TRBV27 to TRBJ2-6; no clear D. CDR3 size: 15 residues. Looked up from germline, CDR1 is MNHEY and CDR2 is SMNVEV (reference sequence). V was pared by 1 base and J by 2 bases, with 6 bases between. The CDR3 sequence: CASSLWGAGANVLTF. The CDR3 bases are TGTGCCAGCAGTTTATGGGGTGCTGGGGCCAACGTCCTGACTTTC.